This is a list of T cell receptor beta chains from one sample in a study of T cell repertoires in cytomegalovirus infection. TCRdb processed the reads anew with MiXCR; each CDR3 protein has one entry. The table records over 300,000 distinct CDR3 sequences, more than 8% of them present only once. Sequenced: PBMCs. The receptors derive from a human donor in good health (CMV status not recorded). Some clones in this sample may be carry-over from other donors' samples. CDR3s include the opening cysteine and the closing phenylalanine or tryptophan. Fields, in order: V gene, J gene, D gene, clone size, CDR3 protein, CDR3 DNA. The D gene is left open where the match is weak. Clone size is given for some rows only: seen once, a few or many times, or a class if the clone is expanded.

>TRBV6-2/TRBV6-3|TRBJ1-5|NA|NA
CASSYAGSSNQPQHF
TGTGCCAGCAGTTACGCCGGGTCTAGCAATCAGCCCCAGCATTTT
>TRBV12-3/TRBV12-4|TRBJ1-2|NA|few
CASSFLSGSGGYTF
TGTGCCAGCAGTTTCCTCTCTGGGAGTGGAGGCTACACCTTC
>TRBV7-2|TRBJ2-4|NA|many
CASSFPRGTTKNIQYF
TGTGCCAGCAGCTTTCCTCGTGGGACAACCAAAAACATTCAGTACTTC
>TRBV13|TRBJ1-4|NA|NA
CASSLRGGALNEKLFF
TGTGCCAGCAGCTTACGGGGCGGGGCGCTGAATGAAAAACTGTTTTTT
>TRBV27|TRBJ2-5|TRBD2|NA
CASSQLAGGKETQYF
TGTGCCAGCAGTCAACTAGCGGGGGGGAAAGAGACCCAGTACTTC
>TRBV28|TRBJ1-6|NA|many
CASSLLGGDSPLHF
TGTGCCAGCAGTTTACTTGGGGGTGATTCACCCCTCCACTTT
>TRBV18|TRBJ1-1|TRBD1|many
CASSPQTIRDRAAGNTEAFF
TGTGCCAGCTCACCCCAGACCATCCGGGACAGGGCGGCGGGAAACACTGAAGCTTTCTTT
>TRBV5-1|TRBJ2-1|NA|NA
CASSLAPLQNEQFF
TGCGCCAGCAGCTTGGCCCCGCTCCAGAATGAGCAGTTCTTC
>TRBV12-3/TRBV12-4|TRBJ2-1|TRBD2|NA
CTSSSNSPTSGAITYNEQFF
TGTACCAGCAGTTCCAATTCTCCGACTAGCGGGGCCATTACCTACAATGAGCAGTTCTTC
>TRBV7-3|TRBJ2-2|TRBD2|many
CASSRLSWTSGFKGELFF
TGTGCCAGCAGCCGACTTTCTTGGACTAGCGGTTTTAAGGGGGAGCTGTTTTTT
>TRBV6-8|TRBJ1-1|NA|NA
CASSPHPDLEAFF
TGTGCCAGCAGTCCCCATCCAGACCTTGAAGCTTTCTTT
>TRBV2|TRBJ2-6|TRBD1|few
CASRGDRVTIGANVLTF
TGTGCCAGCAGGGGTGACAGGGTTACAATCGGGGCCAACGTCCTGACTTTC
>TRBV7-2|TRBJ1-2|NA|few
CASSLANRTAPLFYGYTF
TGTGCCAGCAGCTTAGCGAACAGGACCGCTCCTCTTTTCTATGGCTACACCTTC
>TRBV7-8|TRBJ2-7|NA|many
CASSYYPASVAEQYF
TGTGCCAGCAGCTACTACCCCGCTAGCGTCGCCGAGCAGTACTTC
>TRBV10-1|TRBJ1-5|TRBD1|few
CASSQRGDSQLSNQPQHF
TGCGCCAGCAGCCAAAGGGGGGACAGCCAATTGAGCAATCAGCCCCAGCATTTT
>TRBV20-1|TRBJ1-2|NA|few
CSAIETGSRIYGYTF
TGCAGTGCAATAGAGACTGGGAGTAGGATCTATGGCTACACCTTC
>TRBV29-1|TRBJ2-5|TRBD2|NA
CSVSTAGGETQYF
TGCAGCGTTTCTACAGCGGGAGGAGAGACCCAGTACTTC
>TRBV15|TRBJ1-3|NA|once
CATSRDRSLNSGNTIYF
TGTGCCACCAGCAGAGATAGAAGCTTAAACTCTGGAAACACCATATATTTT
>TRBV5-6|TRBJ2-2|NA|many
CASSPRTSGSRTGELFF
TGTGCCAGCAGCCCTAGAACATCCGGGAGTCGGACCGGGGAGCTGTTTTTT
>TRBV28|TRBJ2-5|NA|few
CASSFRGRGRGGETQYF
TGTGCCAGCAGTTTCCGAGGGCGCGGCAGGGGTGGAGAGACCCAGTACTTC
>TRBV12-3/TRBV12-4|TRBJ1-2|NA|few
CASSSRRRSVYGYTF
TGTGCCAGCAGTTCCCGCCGCCGGTCGGTATATGGCTACACCTTC
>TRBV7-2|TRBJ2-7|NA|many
CASSLDQGRPSYEQYF
TGTGCCAGCAGCTTAGATCAGGGCAGGCCCTCCTACGAGCAGTACTTC
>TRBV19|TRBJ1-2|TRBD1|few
CASSHDRGPGGYTF
TGTGCCAGTAGTCACGACAGGGGCCCGGGTGGCTACACCTTC
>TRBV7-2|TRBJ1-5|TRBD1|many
CASSGRGDNQPQHF
TGTGCCAGCAGCGGCAGGGGGGACAATCAGCCCCAGCATTTT
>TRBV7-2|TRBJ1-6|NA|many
CASTGGAVNSPLHF
TGTGCCAGCACGGGGGGGGCGGTCAATTCACCCCTCCACTTT
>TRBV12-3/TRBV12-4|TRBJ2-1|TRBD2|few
CASSSIAGAVNEQFF
TGTGCCAGCAGTTCCATAGCGGGAGCAGTGAATGAGCAGTTCTTC
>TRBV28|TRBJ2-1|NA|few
CASSSLGEGEQFF
TGTGCCAGCAGTAGTTTGGGGGAAGGGGAGCAGTTCTTC
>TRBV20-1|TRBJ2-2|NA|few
CSARILGNTGELFF
TGCAGTGCTAGAATTCTCGGGAACACCGGGGAGCTGTTTTTT
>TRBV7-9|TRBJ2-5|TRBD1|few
CASSTWDREETQYF
TGTGCCAGCAGCACCTGGGACAGGGAAGAGACCCAGTACTTC
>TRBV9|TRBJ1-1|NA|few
CASSVVGGGSGRDTEAFF
TGTGCCAGCAGCGTAGTTGGAGGGGGTTCCGGTCGTGACACTGAAGCTTTCTTT
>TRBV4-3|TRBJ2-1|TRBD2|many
CASSHPPGAGGPRNEQFF
TGCGCCAGCAGCCATCCCCCGGGAGCGGGAGGGCCGCGGAATGAGCAGTTCTTC
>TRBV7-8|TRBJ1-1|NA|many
CASRYLQSSNTEAFF
TGTGCCAGCAGATACCTACAGAGCTCGAACACTGAAGCTTTCTTT
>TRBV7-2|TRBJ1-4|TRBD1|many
CASSRTPGQLNEKLFF
TGTGCCAGCAGCAGGACCCCGGGACAGCTTAATGAAAAACTGTTTTTT
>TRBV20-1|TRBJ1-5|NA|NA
CSANEGGRTSQHF
TGCAGTGCCAATGAAGGTGGGCGAACGTCCCAGCATTTT
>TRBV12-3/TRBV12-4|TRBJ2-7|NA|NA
CASRMRGSWEQYF
TGTGCCAGCAGGATGAGGGGCTCCTGGGAGCAGTACTTC
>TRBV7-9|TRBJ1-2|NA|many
CASSLDRRSNYGYTF
TGTGCCAGCAGCTTAGACCGGCGATCTAACTATGGCTACACCTTC
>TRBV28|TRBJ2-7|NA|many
CASRERDYEQYF
TGTGCCAGCAGGGAACGGGACTACGAGCAGTACTTC
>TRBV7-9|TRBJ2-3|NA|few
CASSDGRATQYF
TGTGCCAGCAGCGATGGAAGAGCTACGCAGTATTTT
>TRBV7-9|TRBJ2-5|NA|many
CASRLPEETQYF
TGTGCCAGCAGGCTCCCAGAAGAGACCCAGTACTTC
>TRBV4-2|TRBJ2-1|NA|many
CASSQDLAPNNEQFF
TGTGCCAGCAGCCAAGATTTAGCCCCCAACAATGAGCAGTTCTTC
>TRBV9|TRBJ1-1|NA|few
CASSSGENTEAFF
TGTGCCAGCAGCTCAGGCGAAAACACTGAAGCTTTCTTT
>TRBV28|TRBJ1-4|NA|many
CASTRTGFGEKLFF
TGTGCCAGCACCCGAACCGGGTTCGGGGAAAAACTGTTTTTT
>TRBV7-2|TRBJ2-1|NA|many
CASSSAGYNEQFF
TGTGCCAGCAGCTCCGCAGGGTACAATGAGCAGTTCTTC
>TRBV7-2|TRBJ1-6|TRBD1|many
CASSRDSGNSPLHF
TGTGCCAGCAGCCGGGACAGCGGTAATTCACCCCTCCACTTT
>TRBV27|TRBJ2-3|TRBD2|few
CASSLGAGVRDTQYF
TGTGCCAGCAGTTTAGGAGCGGGGGTACGAGATACGCAGTATTTT
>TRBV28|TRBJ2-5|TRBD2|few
CASGLAGLQETQYF
TGTGCCAGCGGGCTAGCGGGGCTTCAAGAGACCCAGTACTTC
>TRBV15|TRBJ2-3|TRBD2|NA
CATTPGLAGSAWAGDTQYF
TGTGCCACCACCCCGGGACTAGCGGGATCGGCCTGGGCCGGAGATACGCAGTATTTT
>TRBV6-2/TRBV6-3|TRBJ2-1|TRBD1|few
CASSYLSTGGFPYNEQFF
TGTGCCAGCAGTTATCTTTCGACAGGGGGTTTCCCCTACAATGAGCAGTTCTTC
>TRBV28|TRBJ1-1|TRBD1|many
CASSLLGGANTEAFF
TGTGCCAGCAGTTTATTAGGGGGCGCCAACACTGAAGCTTTCTTT
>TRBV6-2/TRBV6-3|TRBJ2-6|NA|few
CASRRQSSGANVLTF
TGTGCCAGCAGGCGACAGAGCTCTGGGGCCAACGTCCTGACTTTC
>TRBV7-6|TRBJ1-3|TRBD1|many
CASSLRQGRSGNTIYF
TGTGCCAGCAGCTTAAGACAGGGTCGCTCTGGAAACACCATATATTTT
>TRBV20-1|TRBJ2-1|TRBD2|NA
CSAGTSGAPNEQFF
TGCAGTGCTGGAACTAGCGGTGCCCCCAATGAGCAGTTCTTC